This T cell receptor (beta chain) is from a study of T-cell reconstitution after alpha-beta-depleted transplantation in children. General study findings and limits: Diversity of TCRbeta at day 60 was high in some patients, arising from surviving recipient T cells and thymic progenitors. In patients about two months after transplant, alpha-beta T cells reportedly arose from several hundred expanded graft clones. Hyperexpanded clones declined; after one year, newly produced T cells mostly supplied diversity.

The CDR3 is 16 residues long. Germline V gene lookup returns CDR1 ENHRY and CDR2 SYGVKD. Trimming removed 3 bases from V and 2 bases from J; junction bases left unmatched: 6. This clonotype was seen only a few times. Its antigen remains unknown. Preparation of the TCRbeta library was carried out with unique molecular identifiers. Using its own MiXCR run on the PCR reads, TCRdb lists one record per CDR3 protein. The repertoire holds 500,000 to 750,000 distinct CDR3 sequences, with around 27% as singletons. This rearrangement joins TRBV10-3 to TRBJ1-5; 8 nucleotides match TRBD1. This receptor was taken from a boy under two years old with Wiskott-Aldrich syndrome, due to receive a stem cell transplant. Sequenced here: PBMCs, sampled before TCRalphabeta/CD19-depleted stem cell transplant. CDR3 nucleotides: TGTGCCATCAGTGATGGGGCAGGGGGCCGCAATCAGCCCCAGCATTTT. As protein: CAISDGAGGRNQPQHF.